This T cell receptor beta chain was documented in a study of T cell repertoires in cytomegalovirus infection. Broader study findings: HLA-C-restricted, CMV-specific TCR beta clonotypes were dominant ex vivo.

This clonotype was picked up a small number of times. Its antigen is unknown. Each CDR3 protein is one row after TCRdb ran MiXCR on the reads. This sample has approximately 910,000 distinct CDR3 sequences, with more than 25% found just once. Germline CDR1 is SEHNR and CDR2 is FQNEAQ (reference sequence). Trimming shortened V by 2 bases and J by 11 bases, and 9 bases separated the two germline ends. The CDR3 contains 11 residues. The sequencing used cultured CD8+ T cells from PBMCs, collected from culture after CMV antigen stimulation. The rearrangement uses TRBV7-9 and TRBJ1-1; D unresolved. The receptor comes from a human donor in good health (CMV status not recorded). Some clones in this sample may be carry-over from other donors' samples. This CDR3 is CASSLQPRAFF. For the CDR3, the DNA is TGTGCCAGCAGCTTACAGCCACGGGCTTTCTTT. Based on the CDR3 plus reference TRBV7-9 and TRBJ1-1, the full variable domain is DTGVSQNPRHKITKRGQNVTFRCDPISEHNRLYWYRQTLGQGPEFLTYFQNEAQLEKSRLLSDRFSAERPKGSFSTLEIQRTEQGDSAMYLCASSLQPRAFFGQGTRLTVV.